The present TCR beta chain was sequenced within a study of identifying expanded T cells in peripheral blood. Study-wide points: Clone count variance between approximately two-week samples rose with total template count.

Collection occurred without any documented infections or immune events in donors. Measured with immunoSEQ multiplex PCR; TCRdb has only the in-frame clones, and not every one. This sample carries 80,000 to 95,000 clones, roughly 88% of them seen once, and the ten largest clones take approximately 4%. Germline V gene lookup returns CDR1 SGHDT and CDR2 YYEEEE. CDR3 size: 14 residues. V was trimmed by 0 bases and J by 5 bases, leaving 11 bases between them. About this clone itself: The antigen is unknown.

Sequencing was carried out using blood. The TCR was taken from a person aged 18 to 75 in good health. The gene calls are TRBV5-6 and TRBJ2-5, with TRBD2 as a possible D gene (6 bases). The CDR3 region is CASSLVAGRETQYF. CDR3 in DNA: TGTGCCAGCAGCTTGGTAGCAGGGAGGGAGACCCAGTACTTC.